Below are 20 T cell receptor beta chains sequenced from a single sample in a study of T cell responses to AZD1222 COVID-19 vaccine. TCRdb's copy holds only in-frame clones and misses some; the assay was immunoSEQ multiplex PCR. The table has about 96,000 clones, 85% to 90% seen once. Sequencing was performed on peripheral blood, taken on day 0 of AZD1222 vaccination. The receptors were sampled from an adult in good health.

The rearrangement uses TRBV20-1 and TRBJ2-7, with 7 nucleotides matching TRBD2. With 3 bases clipped from V and 1 base from J, the junction kept 9 bases outside the gene matches. Germline lookup yields CDR1 DFQATT and CDR2 SNEGSKA (reference sequence). The CDR3 is 15 amino acids. The CDR3 spells CSASGLAENSYEQYF. For the CDR3, the DNA is TGCAGTGCTAGTGGTCTAGCGGAAAATTCCTACGAGCAGTACTTC.

The rearrangement uses TRBV19 and TRBJ2-1; 9 bases are shared with TRBD2. This CDR3 region has 17 residues. The germline CDR1 and CDR2 sequences are LNHDA and SQIVND (reference sequence). V gave up 4 bases and J gave up 0 bases; unmatched junction bases: 7. The CDR3 region has the DNA TGTGCCAGTAGTACATTGACTAGCGGCAGCTCCTACAATGAGCAGTTCTTC. It is translated as CASSTLTSGSSYNEQFF.

In the case of this clone: Germline and junction disagree at one end, which may indicate a read error. V gene TRBV7-7 combines with J gene TRBJ2-2, with D perhaps matching TRBD2 (5 bases). In germline, CDR1 is SSHAT, CDR2 FNYEAQ (reference sequence). The CDR3 has 17 residues. CDR3 sequence reads: CASSLARVDLYTGELFF. CDR3 DNA sequence: TGTGCTAGCAGCTTAGCGAGGGTGGACCTTTACACCGGGGAGCTGTTTTTT.

This clone was seen a few times. The V gene is TRBV7-3, the J gene TRBJ2-2; D may match TRBD1 or TRBD2 (6 bases each). The V gene's germline CDR1 is SGHTA and CDR2 FQGTGA. Trimming took off 5 bases at V and 0 bases at J, with 16 bases between the two ends. The CDR3 loop spans 17 amino acids. Here the CDR3 DNA reads TGTGCCAGCAGCCCCGTCGGGCGGGACACGAACACCGGGGAGCTGTTTTTT. Protein sequence: CASSPVGRDTNTGELFF.

V usage is TRBV7-3 and J usage is TRBJ1-2, with 8 nucleotides matching TRBD1. Germline values: CDR1 SGHTA, CDR2 FQGTGA. The CDR3 contains 13 residues. The junction had 6 bases not matched to a gene; V was cut back by 4 bases and J by 8 bases. The CDR3 here is CASSSSTGEGYTF. CDR3 nucleotide sequence: TGTGCCAGCAGCTCCTCGACAGGGGAAGGCTACACCTTC.

This clone was counted a single time. The chain recombines TRBV5-8 with TRBJ2-5; 7 bases are a match to TRBD1. CDR3 length equals 14 residues. Germline assignment: CDR1 SGHTS and CDR2 YDEGEE. V trimming: 4 bases; J trimming: 5 bases; junction bases outside the gene matches: 8. CDR3 DNA: TGTGCCAGCAGCAAGGGGGCCCTAGGGGAGACCCAGTACTTC. Residues: CASSKGALGETQYF.

The rearrangement uses TRBV28 and TRBJ1-1; 7 nucleotides align to TRBD1. Germline V CDR1 and CDR2: MDHEN, SYDVKM. The V segment lost 6 bases and the J segment 1 base; nucleotides outside the gene matches: 11. The CDR3 is made up of 16 amino acids. The CDR3 bases are TGTGCCAGCAGCTCACCACCTCGACAGGGGAACACTGAAGCTTTCTTT. Amino acid sequence: CASSSPPRQGNTEAFF.

This sequence joins TRBV5-1 and TRBJ2-5; TRBD2 might be the D (5 bases). Germline CDR1 is SGHRS and CDR2 is YFSETQ. The CDR3 is 14 amino acids. The germline V and J ends were trimmed by 2 bases and 1 base, with 9 bases remaining between them. The CDR3 reads CASSLGLLQETQYF. In nucleotides, the CDR3 is TGCGCCAGCAGCTTAGGACTTCTCCAAGAGACCCAGTACTTC. Complete variable domain (other parts from reference TRBV5-1 and TRBJ2-5): KAGVTQTPRYLIKTRGQQVTLSCSPISGHRSVSWYQQTPGQGLQFLFEYFSETQRNKGNFPGRFSGRQFSNSRSEMNVSTLELGDSALYLCASSLGLLQETQYFGPGTRLLVL.

The chain is built from TRBV3-1 (or the pseudogene TRBV3-2) and TRBJ2-3, with D tentatively TRBD2 (5 bases). This CDR3 contains 14 residues. Germline CDR1 reads LGHDT; CDR2 reads YNNKEL (reference sequence). Trimming removed 1 base at V and 5 bases at J, with 10 bases between. The CDR3 DNA reads TGTGCCAGCAGCCAAGTGACGAGGGTAGATACGCAGTATTTT. This sequence encodes CASSQVTRVDTQYF.

The chain carries TRBV19 and TRBJ1-4; D uncertain. CDR3 length equals 15 residues. CDR1 and CDR2 (germline): LNHDA, SQIVND (reference sequence). V lost 9 bases to trimming and J lost 0 bases, with 14 bases between them. CDR3 DNA: TGTGCCAGCCCACGCGCTCTTACAACTAATGAAAAACTGTTTTTT. This gives the protein CASPRALTTNEKLFF.

This chain connects TRBV30 to TRBJ2-1, with 9 bases aligning to TRBD1. This CDR3 is built from 20 residues. Germline V CDR1 and CDR2: GTSNPN, SVGIG (reference sequence). Germline trimming cut 1 base from V and 0 bases from J; bases unmatched to any gene: 16. The DNA for the CDR3 is TGTGCCTGGAGTGGATGGACAGGGGACGATCGCCCTAGCTCCTACAATGAGCAGTTCTTC. Translating it yields CAWSGWTGDDRPSSYNEQFF.

V is TRBV5-5 and J is TRBJ2-2; perhaps TRBD2 as D (6 bases). V dropped 0 bases and J dropped 4 bases, with 10 bases sitting between them. This CDR3 region has 15 residues. CDR1 is SGHKS and CDR2 is YYEKEE in the germline V gene (reference sequence). The CDR3 DNA is TGTGCCAGCAGCTTGGACCCTAGCGTCACCGGGGAGCTGTTTTTT. Amino acids: CASSLDPSVTGELFF.

The CDR3 nucleotides read TGTGCCAGCAGCACACAGGGGGACAATGAGCAGTTCTTC. As protein: CASSTQGDNEQFF. The rearrangement links TRBV21-1 to TRBJ2-1; the tabulated D call, TRBD1, remains unverified against the DNA. TRBV21-1 is designated a pseudogene. The CDR3 has 13 residues.

This chain joins TRBV7-2 and TRBJ1-1; TRBD1 might be the D (5 bases). The V and J ends lost 2 bases and 4 bases respectively, with 11 bases between them. This CDR3 spans 14 amino acids. Germline values: CDR1 SGHTA, CDR2 FQGNSA. DNA for the CDR3: TGTGCCAGCAGCTTAAGCGGGGGGACCACTGAAGCTTTCTTT. This gives the protein CASSLSGGTTEAFF. Together with reference TRBV7-2 and TRBJ1-1, the CDR3 gives the full variable domain: GAGVSQSPSNKVTEKGKDVELRCDPISGHTALYWYRQSLGQGLEFLIYFQGNSAPDKSGLPSDRFSAERTGGSVSTLTIQRTQQEDSAVYLCASSLSGGTTEAFFGQGTRLTVV.

The CDR3 DNA reads as TGTGCCAGCAGTTTAAAGGACCCCAATGAGCAGTTCTTC. It yields the protein CASSLKDPNEQFF. V usage is TRBV27 and J usage is TRBJ2-1; D remains ambiguous. CDR1 is MNHEY and CDR2 is SMNVEV in the germline V gene (reference sequence). Trimming pared 2 bases from V and 6 bases from J, leaving 8 bases between. The CDR3 covers 13 residues.

The chain recombines TRBV5-5 with TRBJ2-2; 7 nucleotides align to TRBD2. With V trimmed by 4 bases and J by 2 bases, 8 bases remained unmatched. The CDR3 covers 16 residues. CDR1 and CDR2 from the germline V gene are SGHKS and YYEKEE (reference sequence). This CDR3 is CASSATLAANTGELFF. The CDR3, as DNA: TGTGCCAGCAGCGCAACCCTAGCGGCCAACACCGGGGAGCTGTTTTTT. Based on the CDR3 plus reference TRBV5-5 and TRBJ2-2, the full variable domain is DAGVTQSPTHLIKTRGQQVTLRCSPISGHKSVSWYQQVLGQGPQFIFQYYEKEERGRGNFPDRFSARQFPNYSSELNVNALLLGDSALYLCASSATLAANTGELFFGEGSRLTVL.

The genes are TRBV6-1 and TRBJ2-1; weak D call: TRBD2 (5 bases). Trimming cost V 0 bases and J 3 bases, with 12 bases left between them. The CDR3 has 16 amino acids. From germline, CDR1 is MNHNS and CDR2 SASEGT. Written as DNA, the CDR3 is TGTGCCAGCAGTGAAGCGCTTCGGGGATTCTACAATGAGCAGTTCTTC. This gives the protein CASSEALRGFYNEQFF.

V and J are TRBV28 and TRBJ2-3; D ambiguous. The CDR3 consists of 14 residues. CDR1 MDHEN and CDR2 SYDVKM come from the germline V gene. Trimming stripped 3 bases from V and 9 bases from J, with 16 bases between. The CDR3 protein is CASSLGPVPFTQYF. The CDR3 DNA reads as TGTGCCAGCAGTTTGGGCCCGGTCCCATTCACGCAGTATTTT.

The chain links TRBV3-1 (or the pseudogene TRBV3-2) to TRBJ1-1; D is unresolved. The CDR3 runs 12 residues. Germline-derived CDR1 and CDR2 are LGHDT and YNNKEL (reference sequence). Between the trimmed V and J ends, which lost 4 bases and 7 bases, there was a span of 10 bases. The CDR3 DNA reads TGTGCCAGCAGCCCGACGGGAGATGAAGCTTTCTTT. Translation: CASSPTGDEAFF.

This chain uses TRBV28 with TRBJ2-7, with D hard to call. Germline CDR1 is MDHEN and CDR2 is SYDVKM. The CDR3 loop spans 14 amino acids. Trimming shortened V by 3 bases and J by 4 bases, and 13 bases separated the two germline ends. CDR3 nucleotide sequence: TGTGCCAGCAGTTTGACCCGAGTTGGGTACGAGCAGTACTTC. Translated, it gives CASSLTRVGYEQYF.